Each of the 19 T cell receptor beta chains below was sequenced from the same sample in a study of T cell repertoires in cytomegalovirus infection. TCRdb passed the reads through MiXCR, listing each CDR3 protein once. The repertoire holds around 280,000 distinct CDR3 sequences, with 9.6% as singletons. The sequencing sample was made of PBMCs. The receptor set was obtained from a human donor in good health (CMV status not recorded). Some clones in this sample may be carry-over from other donors' samples.

As to this clonotype: A much larger clone differs by one base, so this may be a read error. V usage is TRBV20-1 and J usage is TRBJ2-2; TRBD2 matches at 11 bases. Trimming cost V 8 bases and J 5 bases; bases outside gene matches: 10. The CDR3 spans 15 residues. From germline, CDR1 is DFQATT and CDR2 SNEGSKA (reference sequence). DNA for the CDR3: TGCAGTACTATTAGCGGGGGGGCCAGAACCGGGGAGCTGTTTTTT. It translates to CSTISGGARTGELFF.

In its sample, this clonotype was seen many times. The chain recombines TRBV19 with TRBJ1-5; D gene ambiguous. With 10 bases removed from V and 1 base from J, the gap between germline ends came to 14 bases. CDR1 is LNHDA, CDR2 SQIVND, per germline (reference sequence). This CDR3 is built from 14 residues. The CDR3 bases are TGTGCCACCATCGCCCCTTTGAGCAATCAGCCCCAGCATTTT. This translates into CATIAPLSNQPQHF.

There are a few counts of this clonotype. The chain has TRBV24-1 and TRBJ2-5; 8 positions agree with TRBD2. Germline values: CDR1 KGHDR, CDR2 SFDVKD. CDR3 length: 18 amino acids. Germline trimming cut 2 bases from V and 2 bases from J; bases unmatched to any gene: 12. In DNA, the CDR3 is TGTGCCACCAGTGATTCCCGGGGGGGCACCGGGGGACAAGAGACCCAGTACTTC. The encoded protein is CATSDSRGGTGGQETQYF.

This clonotype showed up many times. This chain links TRBV20-1 with TRBJ1-5; the match to TRBD1 covers 8 bases. CDR1 is DFQATT and CDR2 is SNEGSKA in the germline V gene (reference sequence). The CDR3 covers 19 residues. J lost 5 bases, V lost 5 bases, and 23 bases had no gene match. The CDR3 here is CSAERVAGGLPQNYQPQHF. CDR3 bases: TGCAGTGCTGAGAGAGTTGCAGGGGGCCTACCACAGAATTATCAGCCCCAGCATTTT.

At least ten counts were recorded for this clonotype. The V gene is TRBV20-1, the J gene TRBJ2-5, with 9 bases identical to TRBD1. This CDR3 is 15 amino acids long. Trimming cost V 0 bases and J 5 bases; bases outside gene matches: 7. Germline CDR1 reads DFQATT; CDR2 reads SNEGSKA (reference sequence). The CDR3 DNA sequence: TGCAGTGCTAGAGATGGGGACAGGGTAAAGGAGACCCAGTACTTC. Translation gives CSARDGDRVKETQYF.

CDR3 in DNA: TGTGCCAGCTCTAGCGGGGGGGTGGGGCAGAATGAGCAGTTCTTC. This encodes CASSSGGVGQNEQFF. The V and J genes are TRBV28 and TRBJ2-1; 12 nucleotides align to TRBD2. CDR1 MDHEN and CDR2 SYDVKM come from the germline V gene. The CDR3 length is 15 residues. J lost 7 bases, V lost 8 bases, and 9 bases had no gene match.

At least ten counts were recorded for this clonotype. The V call is TRBV6-5, the J call TRBJ2-3, with D possibly matching TRBD2 (5 bases). The CDR3 has 15 residues. V lost 1 base and J lost 0, with 8 bases in between. The germline gives CDR1 MNHEY, CDR2 SVGAGI. The CDR3 bases are TGTGCCAGCAGTTACTTTAGCGAGAGCACAGATACGCAGTATTTT. Its translation is CASSYFSESTDTQYF.

This clonotype was counted ten times or more. The chain is built from TRBV5-1 and TRBJ2-3, with unresolved D. Germline-derived CDR1 and CDR2 are SGHRS and YFSETQ. V lost 4 bases, J lost 2 bases, and 14 bases lay in between. The CDR3 is 15 amino acids. In DNA form, the CDR3 reads TGCGCCAGCAGCATCGAGAATCAAGTCACAGATACGCAGTATTTT. This encodes CASSIENQVTDTQYF.

V usage is TRBV18 and J usage is TRBJ2-7, with D perhaps TRBD1 or TRBD2 (5 bases each). Deletions cut 4 bases from V and 3 bases from J, with 13 bases between. The CDR3 loop spans 14 amino acids. Germline V gene sequence: CDR1 KGHSH, CDR2 LQKENI. The CDR3 reads CASSRNPGSYEQYF. In DNA form, the CDR3 reads TGTGCCAGCTCACGGAACCCAGGGAGCTACGAGCAGTACTTC.

Many counts were recorded for this clonotype. V and J are TRBV3-1 and TRBJ1-1; no clear D gene. V lost 3 bases, J lost 2 bases, and 16 bases lay in between. Germline CDR1 reads LGHDT; CDR2 reads YNNKEL (reference sequence). The CDR3 has 16 amino acids. In DNA form, the CDR3 reads TGTGCCAGCAGCCAGGTCTTGAGGATCAGCAACACTGAAGCTTTCTTT. This encodes CASSQVLRISNTEAFF.

There are a few counts of this clonotype. The V gene is TRBV29-1, the J gene TRBJ2-3; 10 bases map to TRBD1. Germline loops: CDR1 SQVTM, CDR2 ANQGSEA. J gave up 3 bases and V 0 bases, and 12 bases lay outside the gene matches. The CDR3 has 18 amino acids. CDR3 sequence: CSVEDRHPGQGLTDTQYF. The CDR3 DNA is TGCAGCGTTGAAGATCGGCACCCGGGACAGGGGCTGACAGATACGCAGTATTTT.

This clonotype showed up just a few times. The chain employs TRBV9 and TRBJ2-1, with TRBD1 matching over 7 bases. Germline V gives CDR1 SGDLS, CDR2 YYNGEE. The CDR3 loop spans 12 amino acids. V shed 3 bases and J 8 bases; nucleotides not matched to a gene: 2. The CDR3, as DNA: TGTGCCAGCAGCGGACAGGGACATGAGCAGTTCTTC. Residues: CASSGQGHEQFF. Full variable domain (remainder filled in from reference TRBV9 and TRBJ2-1): DSGVTQTPKHLITATGQRVTLRCSPRSGDLSVYWYQQSLDQGLQFLIQYYNGEERAKGNILERFSAQQFPDLHSELNLSSLELGDSALYFCASSGQGHEQFFGPGTRLTVL.

The table lists this clonotype with a few counts. The DNA of the CDR3 is TGTGCCATCAGTGAACCGGGACAGGGGAATGAAAAACTGTTTTTT. Its protein product is CAISEPGQGNEKLFF. The gene calls are TRBV10-3 and TRBJ1-4; 10 nucleotides line up with TRBD1. This CDR3 spans 15 amino acids. The germline V gene has CDR1 ENHRY and CDR2 SYGVKD. V was clipped by 3 bases and J by 5 bases; unmatched bases: 3.

V usage is TRBV20-1 and J usage is TRBJ2-7; D is unresolved. From germline, CDR1 is DFQATT and CDR2 SNEGSKA (reference sequence). Trimming took 0 bases from V and 1 from J, leaving 10 bases between them. The CDR3 has 14 residues. CDR3 coding DNA: TGCAGTGCTAGAGATCTGCACTATTCCTACGAGCAGTACGTC. Its protein product is CSARDLHYSYEQYV.

This clonotype came up many times. The rearrangement links TRBV7-2 to TRBJ1-2; TRBD1 matches 7 bases. The germline CDR1 and CDR2 sequences are SGHTA and FQGNSA. The CDR3 has 16 residues. After removal of 5 bases from V and 0 bases from J, the junction contained 9 bases not matched to a gene. Here the CDR3 reads CASSPYQTGPNYGYTF. Written as DNA, the CDR3 is TGTGCCAGCAGCCCATATCAGACAGGGCCTAACTATGGCTACACCTTC.

This clonotype was recorded at least ten times. The chain combines TRBV5-1 with TRBJ1-1, with TRBD1 matching over 7 bases. CDR1 and CDR2 from the germline V gene are SGHRS and YFSETQ. The CDR3 totals 17 residues. V lost 3 bases to trimming and J lost 11 bases; unmatched junction nucleotides: 22. CDR3 residues: CASSYLPDGGQAGKAFF. DNA of the CDR3: TGCGCCAGCAGCTACCTCCCCGACGGAGGACAGGCGGGGAAGGCTTTCTTT. Full variable domain (outside the CDR3, taken from reference TRBV5-1 and TRBJ1-1): KAGVTQTPRYLIKTRGQQVTLSCSPISGHRSVSWYQQTPGQGLQFLFEYFSETQRNKGNFPGRFSGRQFSNSRSEMNVSTLELGDSALYLCASSYLPDGGQAGKAFFGQGTRLTVV.

The genes are TRBV2 and TRBJ1-1, with 8 bases lining up with TRBD1. With V trimmed by 6 bases and J by 6 bases, 6 bases remained unmatched. Looked up from germline, CDR1 is SNHLY and CDR2 is FYNNEI. This CDR3 is built from 13 residues. DNA of the CDR3: TGTGCCAGCAGGGAGGACAGGGCGGCTGAAGCTTTCTTT. Translating it yields CASREDRAAEAFF.

This clonotype came up many times. The V and J genes are TRBV7-2 and TRBJ2-3, with D unresolved. Germline V gives CDR1 SGHTA, CDR2 FQGNSA. With 5 bases removed from V and 5 bases from J, the gap between germline ends came to 11 bases. The CDR3 totals 13 residues. The CDR3 here is CASSPTIKDTQYF. CDR3 coding DNA: TGTGCCAGCAGCCCCACCATTAAAGATACGCAGTATTTT.

This clonotype was seen many times. V gene TRBV7-8 combines with J gene TRBJ2-2; tentatively, D is TRBD2 (6 bases). The CDR3 consists of 15 residues. The germline V and J ends were trimmed by 3 bases and 1 base, with 9 bases remaining between them. The germline gives CDR1 SGHVS, CDR2 FQNEAQ. As DNA, the CDR3 is TGTGCCAGCAGCTTCTGGGAGGAGAACACCGGGGAGCTGTTTTTT. Protein sequence: CASSFWEENTGELFF.